One T cell receptor beta chain is described in this entry. The CDR3 sequence is 15 residues long. The V end was cut by 4 bases, the J end by 0 bases, with 12 bases between. Germline values: CDR1 ENHRY, CDR2 SYGVKD. This entry comes from a study of blood T cells in healthy people across ages. A second PCR of roughly 7 to 11 cycles used a sample-barcoded 5' primer and a J-beta primer mix. From the 5' RACE reads, TCRdb called clonotypes with MiXCR, one entry per CDR3 protein. The table records 1,100,000 or so distinct CDR3 sequences, more than 35% of them present only once. The V and J genes are TRBV10-3 and TRBJ1-2, with a possible D match to TRBD1 (5 bases). The TCR was taken from a woman aged 60 to 75 in good health. Sample: blood. The CDR3 DNA sequence: TGTGCCATCAGTGCTTCGACAGTAACTAACTATGGCTACACCTTC. Translated, it gives CAISASTVTNYGYTF.